The subject of this entry is one TCR beta chain. Antigen: not known. CDR3 size: 14 residues. The germline V gene encodes CDR1 MNHEY and CDR2 SMNVEV (reference sequence). V lost 5 bases to trimming and J lost 1 base; unmatched junction nucleotides: 2. The data derive from a study of cytomegalovirus exposure and HLA in healthy donors. Whole-study context: HLA-typed donors were the source of about 85 million unique TCRs, which an early data release held.

Study-level findings and limits: One cluster of highly shared sequence variants probably arose as a sequencing artifact. Association of a missense DCLRE1C variant with TCR beta V- and J-gene trimming was reported in a later analysis. Most TCR beta V segments were productive about 87% or about 30% of the time in an earlier analysis.

PCR primers comprised 60 Vbeta and 13 Jbeta primers. Profiled with immunoSEQ multiplex PCR; TCRdb holds only in-frame clones, not every one. The repertoire shows 100,000 or so clones; the top ten hold under 0.7%. The rearrangement uses TRBV27 and TRBJ1-2; 9 bases align to TRBD1. This clonotype was sampled from a middle-aged man in good health and CMV-seronegative. The sequenced material came from PBMCs. DNA of the CDR3: TGTGCCAGCAGTACGACAGGGGGTAACTATGGCTACACCTTC. Translating it yields CASSTTGGNYGYTF.